This T cell receptor (beta chain) comes out of a study of response to subunit inactivated influenza vaccine. General observations from the study: A suggestion made by the authors is that each seasonal influenza vaccination recruits few new T cells.

TCRdb passed the RT-PCR reads through MiXCR, listing each CDR3 protein once. The sample consists of over 750,000 distinct CDR3 sequences, around 21% of them appearing once. To note about this clonotype: The antigen is unknown.

Germline values: CDR1 SGHVS, CDR2 FQNEAQ. The trim removed 2 bases at V and 0 bases at J, leaving 4 bases unmatched. CDR3 length: 18 amino acids. The sample here was PBMCs from blood, taken about 5 days after vaccination. The rearrangement uses TRBV7-8 and TRBJ2-6, with TRBD2 matching over 10 bases. The sequence was collected from a man over 45 who received an inactivated influenza vaccine. The CDR3 sequence: CASSLISGRSSGANVLTF. CDR3 in DNA: TGTGCCAGCAGCTTAATTAGCGGGAGGAGCTCTGGGGCCAACGTCCTGACTTTC.